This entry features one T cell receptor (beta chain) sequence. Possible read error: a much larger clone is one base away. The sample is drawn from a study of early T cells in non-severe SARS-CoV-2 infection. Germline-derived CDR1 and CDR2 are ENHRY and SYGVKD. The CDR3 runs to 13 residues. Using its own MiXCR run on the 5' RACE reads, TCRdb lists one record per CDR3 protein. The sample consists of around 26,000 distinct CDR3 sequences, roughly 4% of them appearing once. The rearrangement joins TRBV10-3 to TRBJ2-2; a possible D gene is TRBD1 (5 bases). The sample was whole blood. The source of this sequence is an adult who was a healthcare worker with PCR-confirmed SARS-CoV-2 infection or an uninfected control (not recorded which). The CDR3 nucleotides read TGTGCCAACAGTGAGCCGCCAGGGCCCAAAGCGTTTTTT. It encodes CANSEPPGPKAFF.